The source of this TCR beta chain is a study of blood T cell repertoires in COVID-19 (dated by TCRdb to 2018 to 2021). For the study in its entirety: Samples covering the acute and convalescent phases of COVID-19 were provided by collaborators in the United States, Italy and Spain. Where available, HLA class I and class II types were taken from metadata supplied by the sample provider and were not determined by assay-based typing. The repertoires were released in a freely available public database meant as a resource for research on the immune response to SARS-CoV-2. The dataset comprised deeply sampled blood TCRbeta repertoires from subjects exposed to, actively infected with, or recovered from COVID-19. A de-identified subject ID, COVID-19 status, age in years and sex were almost always included in the sample metadata. Samples came from the ongoing ImmuneRACE study (first 160 participants) plus 1,254 subjects from 6 global collaborators. The prospective study material was composed of cDNA or gDNA derived from T cells, B-cell-depleted T cells, or PBMCs. The research as a whole found: The quantity of clinical and demographic metadata differed by source and by participant and was supplied without curation.

This clone has just one count. No antigen is known for it. Qualities for individual bases were not recorded, and no much larger clone is one base off. Whole blood was collected in K2EDTA tubes by collaborating institutions according to the institutions' own protocols. Collaborator samples were shipped for TCRbeta analysis as frozen whole blood, isolated PBMCs, or DNA extracted from either sample type. The CDR3 covers 14 residues, taking in both the cysteine and the phenylalanine. Kept here is only the CDR3 DNA, which spans 42 bases and is read in frame from base 1. The germline V gene sets CDR1 to LGHNA and CDR2 to YSLEER. Relative to germline, V is 1 base shorter and J is 2 bases shorter, with 8 bases between their ends. TCRbeta CDR3 regions were amplified from genomic DNA using the immunoSEQ Assay, a bias-controlled multiplex PCR. In the source study's methods: The number of nucleated cells in each sample was estimated from the amplification of reference gene primers within the assay. Sequence reads were collapsed and filtered to measure the absolute abundance of every unique TCRbeta CDR3 rearrangement. For each sample, productive Simpson clonality was calculated by taking the square root of Simpson's diversity index across productive rearrangements. TCRdb provides this immuneACCESS table in a form limited to in-frame rearrangements. Some clones are lacking; in checked studies, under half of them reflect an unresolved V gene, and why the rest are absent is not known. V and J calls and clone size are as listed in that table; D and trimming were resolved from the DNA. This sample is represented by 35,000 to 45,000 clones; around 85% of them were singletons. Of the sample, 10% to 15% is held by the ten largest clones.

The clonotype originates from a human donor in a cohort sampled during active COVID-19. The chain was built from TRBV4-3 and TRBJ2-5, with the identity of the D gene unclear. Material: peripheral blood. At the DNA level, the sequence is TGCGCCAGCAGCCAAGTTCCCCAGCAAGAGACCCAGTACTTC. Its protein product is CASSQVPQQETQYF.